The 9 T cell receptor beta chains presented below share a single source sample, sequenced in a study of molecular identifiers for immune sequencing clone quantification (dated by TCRdb to 2016 to 2019). Library creation used PCR. Sequencing relied on an Illumina HiSeq 4000. Clones were called with MiXCR by TCRdb after fastp trimmed the public reads at Q25, and only in-frame beta chains were retained. Every distinct CDR3 protein forms one entry, paired with its most common genes and DNA. This sample comprises 400,000 to 600,000 distinct CDR3 sequences, about a fifth of them detected only once. About 0.8% of the sample belongs to the ten largest clones. Specimen: naive CD8+ T cells from blood, with Jurkat cell RNA spiked in. The cell subset or site label, as the study defines it: FACS-sorted CD8+CD4-CCR7+CD45RA+ naive T cells. These receptor sequences come from a human donor in good health. Some libraries in this study had Jurkat cell RNA spiked in.

This clonotype was seen once. Possible read error: a much larger clone is one base away. This rearrangement joins TRBV29-1 to TRBJ1-2; tentative D call: TRBD1 (6 bases). Germline V gene sequence: CDR1 SQVTM, CDR2 ANQGSEA. The CDR3 has 12 amino acids. The V and J ends lost 6 bases and 7 bases respectively, with 15 bases between them. In DNA, the CDR3 is TGCAGCGTGGGACGGGGGGCTGTTGGCTACACCTTC. This encodes CSVGRGAVGYTF.

This clonotype was seen many times. CDR3 DNA sequence: TGTGCCAGCAGCCTACCCAGGGCGGACGGGGCCCCAGGAGTGGATACGCAGTATTTT. Protein product: CASSLPRADGAPGVDTQYF. The chain uses TRBV4-2 and TRBJ2-3; the D gene could be TRBD1 or TRBD2 (5 bases each). V dropped 4 bases and J dropped 6 bases, with 29 bases sitting between them. The length of the CDR3 is 19 residues. CDR1 LGHNA and CDR2 YNFKEQ come from the germline V gene.

This clonotype was counted ten times or more. The chain combines TRBV7-2 with TRBJ2-6, with D tentatively TRBD2 (7 bases). The germline V gene has CDR1 SGHTA and CDR2 FQGNSA. V lost 1 base to trimming and J lost 0 bases, with 19 bases between them. The CDR3 contains 20 residues. The DNA for the CDR3 is TGTGCCAGCAGCTTAGTGGCGTCGGGGGGCGCCTTCTCTGGGGCCAACGTCCTGACTTTC. It translates to CASSLVASGGAFSGANVLTF.

This clonotype was seen only a few times. The J gene is TRBJ2-6, the V gene TRBV27, with D perhaps assigned TRBD1 or TRBD2 (5 bases each). The CDR3 length is 18 residues. Trimming pared 6 bases from V and 0 bases from J, leaving 18 bases between. Germline V gene sequence: CDR1 MNHEY, CDR2 SMNVEV (reference sequence). The CDR3 here is CASRLSPGTYSGANVLTF. The CDR3 nucleotides read TGTGCCAGCAGATTAAGCCCCGGGACCTACTCTGGGGCCAACGTCCTGACTTTC.

This clonotype was observed a single time. The V call is TRBV6-2 or TRBV6-3, the J call TRBJ2-1; D is unresolved. The V and J ends lost 5 bases and 4 bases respectively, with 9 bases between them. This CDR3 spans 13 amino acids. CDR1 is MNHEY and CDR2 is SVGEGT in the germline V gene. CDR3 sequence: CASSLPGYNEQFF. The CDR3 DNA reads TGTGCCAGCAGTCTCCCCGGGTACAATGAGCAGTTCTTC.

The chain uses TRBV27 and TRBJ2-7; 8 bases line up with TRBD2. V lost 2 bases to trimming and J lost 6 bases; unmatched junction nucleotides: 3. This CDR3 region has 13 residues. CDR1 is MNHEY and CDR2 is SMNVEV in the germline V gene (reference sequence). CDR3 DNA sequence: TGTGCCAGCAGTTTAGGGACTAGATCCGAGCAGTACTTC. This gives the protein CASSLGTRSEQYF.

This clonotype came up many times. The chain employs TRBV12-3 or TRBV12-4 and TRBJ2-5; TRBD1 matches at 8 bases. Trimming removed 6 bases from V and 3 bases from J; junction bases left unmatched: 9. The CDR3 is 15 residues long. The CDR3 nucleotides read TGTGCCAGCAGACCCCAGGGGGCGCCCAAAGAGACCCAGTACTTC. Residues: CASRPQGAPKETQYF.

There are many counts of this clonotype. V gene TRBV3-1 combines with J gene TRBJ2-7; 8 bases are a match to TRBD2. This CDR3 is built from 15 residues. V lost 4 bases, J lost 3 bases, and 8 bases stayed unmatched. CDR1 and CDR2 (germline): LGHDT, YNNKEL (reference sequence). CDR3 DNA sequence: TGTGCCAGCAGCCCGATAGCGGGATCCAACTACGAGCAGTACTTC. Its translation is CASSPIAGSNYEQYF.

This chain links TRBV6-2 or TRBV6-3 with TRBJ2-7; D is uncertain. This CDR3 region has 16 residues. CDR1 and CDR2 from the germline V gene are MNHEY and SVGEGT. Trimming pared 2 bases from V and 2 bases from J, leaving 16 bases between. Here the CDR3 reads CASSYDMPAYAYEQYF. The CDR3 DNA sequence: TGTGCCAGCAGTTACGATATGCCTGCCTACGCCTACGAGCAGTACTTC.